The entry that follows covers one T cell receptor (beta chain) sequence. These data belong to a study of cytomegalovirus exposure and HLA in healthy donors. 60 Vbeta and 13 Jbeta primers were used in PCR. Clones were sequenced by immunoSEQ multiplex PCR, and TCRdb holds only the in-frame ones, with some missing. This sample has 200,000 to 250,000 clones; around nine tenths occur once, and the top ten carry approximately 1%. Sequencing was carried out using PBMCs. The clonotype originates from a woman aged 18-30 years in good health and CMV-seronegative.

In DNA form, the CDR3 reads TGCAGTGCCGGGGGTCGGGGCGAGCAGTACTTC. Amino acid sequence: CSAGGRGEQYF. The chain recombines TRBV20-1 with TRBJ2-7; D perhaps matches TRBD2 (6 bases). The CDR3 covers 11 residues. Trimming took 6 bases from V and 6 from J, leaving 12 bases between them. Per germline, CDR1 DFQATT and CDR2 SNEGSKA (reference sequence).